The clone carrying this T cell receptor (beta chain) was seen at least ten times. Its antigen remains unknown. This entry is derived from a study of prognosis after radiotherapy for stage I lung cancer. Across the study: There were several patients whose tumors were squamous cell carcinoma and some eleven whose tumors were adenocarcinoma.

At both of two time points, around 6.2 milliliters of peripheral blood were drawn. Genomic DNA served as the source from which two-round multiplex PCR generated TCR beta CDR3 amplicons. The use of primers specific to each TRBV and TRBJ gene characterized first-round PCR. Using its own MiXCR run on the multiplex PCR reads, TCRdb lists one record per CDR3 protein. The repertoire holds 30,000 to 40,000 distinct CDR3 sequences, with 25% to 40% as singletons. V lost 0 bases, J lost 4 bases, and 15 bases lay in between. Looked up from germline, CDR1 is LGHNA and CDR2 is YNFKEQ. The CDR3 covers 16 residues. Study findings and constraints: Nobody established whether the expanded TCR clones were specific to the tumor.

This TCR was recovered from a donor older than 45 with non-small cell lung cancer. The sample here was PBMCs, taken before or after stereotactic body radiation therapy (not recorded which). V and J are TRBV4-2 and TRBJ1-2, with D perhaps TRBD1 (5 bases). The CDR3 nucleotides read TGTGCCAGCAGCCAAGAAGCTATGGACAAGGCCTATGGCTACACCTTC. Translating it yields CASSQEAMDKAYGYTF.